These T cell receptor beta chains were read from a single sample in a study of shared clonotypes between healthy human individuals. Clones were sequenced by immunoSEQ multiplex PCR, and TCRdb holds only the in-frame ones, with some missing. The sample lists about 2.4 million clones; 93% were seen once. The sequencing sample was made of naive CD4+ T cells from PBMCs. These receptors came from a man younger than 35 in good health. Some clones in this sample may be carry-over from other donors' samples. Both conserved end residues are part of each CDR3. A D gene is named only where the DNA matches it firmly.

V	J	D	DNA	CDR3
TRBV27	TRBJ1-4	TRBD1	TGTGCCAGCAGCCCCAGGGGGCAGGAAAAACTGTTTTTT	CASSPRGQEKLFF
TRBV29-1	TRBJ1-5	-	TGCAGCGTCGCCGAAGATAGCAATCAGCCCCAGCATTTT	CSVAEDSNQPQHF
TRBV7-8	TRBJ1-1	TRBD1	TGTGCCAGCAGCTTTCGGGACAGCAACACTGAAGCTTTCTTT	CASSFRDSNTEAFF
TRBV10-1	TRBJ2-7	-	TGCGCCAGCAGTCGACATACCCTGGGCGGCGAGCAGTACTTC	CASSRHTLGGEQYF
TRBV18	TRBJ2-2	TRBD1	TGTGCCAGCTCACCGGGACAGGGCGTTTCCGGGGAGCTGTTTTTT	CASSPGQGVSGELFF
TRBV29-1	TRBJ2-7	TRBD1	TGCAGCGCCGAGGCAGGGGGCTCCTACGAGCAGTACTTC	CSAEAGGSYEQYF
TRBV5-1	TRBJ2-3	TRBD2	TGCGCCAGCAGTCTAGCGGGAGGAGGGACAGATACGCAGTATTTT	CASSLAGGGTDTQYF
TRBV30	TRBJ2-7	TRBD2	TGTGCCTGGAGTGCCGGGCTAGCGGTATCCTACGAGCAGTACTTC	CAWSAGLAVSYEQYF
TRBV6-1	TRBJ2-5	-	TGTGCCAGCACCCAAGCCGCGGCTACTCGGGAGACCCAGTACTTC	CASTQAAATRETQYF
TRBV5-1	TRBJ2-2	-	TGCGCCAGCAGCTTGATCCAGGGGGGAATCGGGGAGCTGTTTTTT	CASSLIQGGIGELFF
TRBV19	TRBJ2-7	-	TGTGCCAGTAGTCCGACTTGGACGGGCAGCTCCTACGAGCAGTACTTC	CASSPTWTGSSYEQYF
TRBV27	TRBJ2-2	-	TGTGCCAGCAGTATGGGCCGGGAGCTGTTTTTT	CASSMGRELFF
TRBV25-1	TRBJ2-2	TRBD2	TGTGCCAGCAGACCGACTAGCGGGAGCTCCGGGGAGCTGTTTTTT	CASRPTSGSSGELFF
TRBV9	TRBJ2-5	-	TGTGCCAGCAGCGTAGCCATCCCCGGAGCGGCGAAAGAGACCCAGTACTTC	CASSVAIPGAAKETQYF
TRBV28	TRBJ1-1	TRBD1	TGTGCCAGCAGCCCAGGGGGGGGGACTGAAGCTTTCTTT	CASSPGGGTEAFF
TRBV2	TRBJ2-7	-	TGTGCCAGCAGTCCCCTCTACGAGCAGTACTTC	CASSPLYEQYF
TRBV6-1	TRBJ2-5	TRBD2	TGTGCCAGCGGCCCGGGACTAGCGTTTCAAGAGACCCAGTACTTC	CASGPGLAFQETQYF
TRBV6-5	TRBJ1-2	-	TGTGCCAGCAGTTACCTCCAAGGGACGACAGAGTGGGGCTACACCTTC	CASSYLQGTTEWGYTF
TRBV7-2	TRBJ2-2	TRBD2	TGTGCCAGCAGCCCGGCTATAGCGGGAGCAACGAACACCGGGGAGCTGTTTTTT	CASSPAIAGATNTGELFF
TRBV6-1	TRBJ1-3	-	TGTGCCAGCACCCTAGGGCACACCATATATTTT	CASTLGHTIYF
TRBV2	TRBJ2-7	-	TGTGCCAGCACTATCTGGGAGAACGGAGAGCAGTACTTC	CASTIWENGEQYF
TRBV5-1	TRBJ2-7	-	TGCGCCAGCACACCCAGGTCCAGTACCTACGAGCAGTACTTC	CASTPRSSTYEQYF
TRBV5-1	TRBJ2-1	TRBD2	TGCGCCAGCAGCACCGGGACTAGCGGGATCGAAGGCAGTGAGCAGTTCTTC	CASSTGTSGIEGSEQFF
TRBV5-6	TRBJ2-5	-	TGTGCCAGCAGCACCCCCGGCGCTGGCCAGTACTTC	CASSTPGAGQYF
TRBV7-3	TRBJ2-3	TRBD2	TGTGCCGGGGAGATAGCGGGTGCGGATACGCAGTATTTT	CAGEIAGADTQYF